One sample yielded the 3 T cell receptor beta chains listed below, sequenced in a study of T cell repertoires in cytomegalovirus infection. From the reads, TCRdb called clonotypes with MiXCR, one entry per CDR3 protein. The sample carries around 630,000 distinct CDR3 sequences, roughly 26% recorded once. The sample was CD8+ T cells from PBMCs. The receptor set was obtained from a human donor in good health (CMV status not recorded). Some clones in this sample may be carry-over from other donors' samples.

This clonotype has a handful of counts. The chain links TRBV6-2 or TRBV6-3 to TRBJ2-2; TRBD1 is a possible D gene (6 bases). Trimming took off 6 bases at V and 7 bases at J, with 12 bases between the two ends. The germline V gene has CDR1 MNHEY and CDR2 SVGEGT. There are 13 residues in the CDR3. The CDR3 protein is CASSWAGDGELFF. The CDR3 coding sequence is TGTGCCAGCAGCTGGGCAGGGGACGGGGAGCTGTTTTTT.

This clonotype was found a few times. The chain links TRBV5-1 to TRBJ1-2, with D unclear. The germline V gene has CDR1 SGHRS and CDR2 YFSETQ. V shed 0 bases and J shed 4 bases, with 13 bases lying between them. This CDR3 comprises 15 residues. The DNA of the CDR3 is TGCGCCAGCAGCTTGGCCGAGAGCGCCGGCTATGGCTACACCTTC. It yields the protein CASSLAESAGYGYTF.

The chain links TRBV23-1 to TRBJ2-1; no definite D call. TRBV23-1 is designated an ORF whose function remains uncertain. The V end was cut by 0 bases, the J end by 0 bases, with 15 bases between. CDR3 length: 18 residues. In DNA, the CDR3 is TGCGCCAGCAGTCAATCAGGCCTCCACCGAGTCTCCTACAATGAGCAGTTCTTC. Translated, it gives CASSQSGLHRVSYNEQFF.